The 28 T cell receptor beta chains below were found in one sample sequenced in a study of cytomegalovirus exposure and HLA in healthy donors. 60 Vbeta and 13 Jbeta primers were used in PCR. The protocol was immunoSEQ multiplex PCR, while the TCRdb copy is restricted to in-frame clones and leaves out a portion. In the table there are some 65,000 clones, 71% of which are singletons. The source material was PBMCs. The receptors were gathered from a middle-aged man in good health and CMV-seropositive.

CDR3 nucleotide sequence: TGTGCCAGCAGCTTAGCTCCCAGCGGGAAAGAGACCCAGTACTTC. Translated: CASSLAPSGKETQYF. The genes are TRBV7-9 and TRBJ2-5; 7 bases agree with TRBD2. The CDR3 is 15 amino acids. Germline values: CDR1 SEHNR, CDR2 FQNEAQ (reference sequence). Trimming at V came to 0 bases and at J to 3 bases, leaving 4 bases not matched to a gene.

The V and J genes are TRBV25-1 and TRBJ2-7; D ambiguous. The CDR3 extends over 11 amino acids. V lost 6 bases and J lost 2, with 5 bases in between. Germline V gene lookup returns CDR1 MGHDK and CDR2 SYGVNS. The CDR3 nucleotides read TGTGCCAGCAGGAGGACCTACGAGCAGTACTTC. The encoded protein is CASRRTYEQYF.

This clone was picked up one time. This chain joins TRBV10-1 and TRBJ2-3; the match to TRBD1 covers 7 bases. CDR1 and CDR2 (germline): WNHNN, SYGVQD (reference sequence). The trim removed 6 bases at V and 7 bases at J, leaving 7 bases unmatched. This CDR3 comprises 13 residues. CDR3 sequence (DNA): TGCGCCAGCAGCCTCGACAGGGAACATACGCAGTATTTT. Translation: CASSLDREHTQYF.

The chain employs TRBV6-5 and TRBJ2-7, with 7 bases identical to TRBD1. Germline CDR1 reads MNHEY; CDR2 reads SVGAGI. The CDR3 sequence is 14 residues long. Trimming at V came to 8 bases and at J to 2 bases, leaving 9 bases not matched to a gene. CDR3 loop: CASRPPGTAYEQYF. CDR3 nucleotide sequence: TGTGCCAGCCGGCCACCGGGGACAGCCTACGAGCAGTACTTC.

The chain employs TRBV27 and TRBJ2-7, with a tentative D call TRBD1 (6 bases). V lost 3 bases to trimming and J lost 5 bases, with 14 bases between them. CDR3 length: 14 residues. Germline V gives CDR1 MNHEY, CDR2 SMNVEV (reference sequence). DNA of the CDR3: TGTGCCAGCAGTTTTGGGGGCGCGATGAACGAGCAGTACTTC. It specifies CASSFGGAMNEQYF.

This clone was counted a few times. V and J are TRBV4-1 and TRBJ1-1; 9 positions agree with TRBD1. With 0 bases clipped from V and 4 bases from J, the junction kept 3 bases outside the gene matches. The CDR3 is 15 residues long. CDR1 is MGHRA and CDR2 is YSYEKL in the germline V gene. CDR3 sequence reads: CASSQDGQGITEAFF. The CDR3 DNA follows: TGCGCCAGCAGCCAAGATGGACAGGGGATCACTGAAGCTTTCTTT.

This rearrangement joins TRBV28 to TRBJ2-7, with D possibly matching TRBD2 (5 bases). Germline CDR1 and CDR2: MDHEN and SYDVKM. With 3 bases removed from V and 3 bases from J, the gap between germline ends came to 6 bases. The CDR3 has 12 residues. This CDR3 is CASSFGIYEQYF. DNA of the CDR3: TGTGCCAGCAGTTTCGGGATCTACGAGCAGTACTTC.

This clone came up once. The V call is TRBV11-2, the J call TRBJ2-3; tentatively, D is TRBD1 (6 bases). V was shortened by 5 bases and J by 5 bases, with 20 bases between the two germline ends. The germline gives CDR1 SGHAT, CDR2 FQNNGV. The CDR3 has 16 residues. The CDR3 region has the DNA TGTGCCAGCAGCCGATCGCCCAGGGGAATGGGAGATACGCAGTATTTT. Residues: CASSRSPRGMGDTQYF. The full variable domain, completed using reference TRBV11-2 and TRBJ2-3, is EAGVAQSPRYKIIEKRQSVAFWCNPISGHATLYWYQQILGQGPKLLIQFQNNGVVDDSQLPKDRFSAERLKGVDSTLKIQPAKLEDSAVYLCASSRSPRGMGDTQYFGPGTRLTVL.

This clone was found a few times. The chain carries TRBV30 and TRBJ1-4; maybe TRBD1 (6 bases). Germline loops: CDR1 GTSNPN, CDR2 SVGIG (reference sequence). The CDR3 length is 14 residues. V lost 0 bases to trimming and J lost 8 bases, with 13 bases between them. CDR3 residues: CAWSVGNQGEKLFF. As DNA, the CDR3 is TGTGCCTGGAGTGTCGGAAACCAGGGGGAAAAACTGTTTTTT. The full variable domain, rest sourced from reference TRBV30 and TRBJ1-4, is SQTIHQWPATLVQPVGSPLSLECTVEGTSNPNLYWYRQAAGRGLQLLFYSVGIGQISSEVPQNLSASRPQDRQFILSSKKLLLSDSGFYLCAWSVGNQGEKLFFGSGTQLSVL.

The rearrangement joins TRBV5-1 to TRBJ2-1; 7 bases map to TRBD1. This CDR3 region has 18 residues. After removal of 4 bases from V and 5 bases from J, the junction contained 18 bases not matched to a gene. Germline CDR1 reads SGHRS; CDR2 reads YFSETQ. CDR3 sequence reads: CASSATTGAALRHNEQFF. CDR3 coding DNA: TGCGCCAGCAGCGCTACAACAGGGGCGGCTCTTCGCCACAATGAGCAGTTCTTC.

CDR3 in DNA: TGCGCCAGCAGTTCGAGCGGGAGTGGCAAAAACATTCAGTACTTC. Amino acid sequence: CASSSSGSGKNIQYF. The rearrangement uses TRBV10-1 and TRBJ2-4; 8 nucleotides match TRBD2. J was trimmed by 3 bases and V by 5 bases; bases with no gene match: 6. Germline V gene data show CDR1 as WNHNN and CDR2 as SYGVQD (reference sequence). CDR3 size: 15 residues.

The genes are TRBV28 and TRBJ1-6, with a weak D call TRBD1 (6 bases). The ends were cut back, 1 base at V and 13 bases at J, with 14 bases in the middle. In germline, CDR1 is MDHEN, CDR2 SYDVKM. This CDR3 contains 14 residues. CDR3 in DNA: TGTGCCAGCAGTTTATCCCCAGGGGTCTCCCCCCTCCACTTT. It is translated as CASSLSPGVSPLHF.

V is TRBV6-5 and J is TRBJ1-6, with 7 nucleotides matching TRBD1. V shed 6 bases, J shed 10 bases, and the junction held 9 bases outside the gene matches. Germline V gene sequence: CDR1 MNHEY, CDR2 SVGAGI. The CDR3 consists of 14 residues. The CDR3 protein is CASRSRQGGSPLHF. CDR3 DNA: TGTGCCAGCAGGAGCCGCCAGGGGGGATCACCCCTCCACTTT.

This clone was observed once. This chain connects TRBV30 to TRBJ1-2; D remains ambiguous. Germline V gene data show CDR1 as GTSNPN and CDR2 as SVGIG (reference sequence). The CDR3 is 15 amino acids. V lost 8 bases and J 7 bases, leaving 26 bases between the germline ends. This chain's CDR3 is CAHDGGFVLLRGYTF. The CDR3 DNA follows: TGTGCCCACGACGGAGGGTTCGTCCTACTACGTGGCTACACCTTC.

The chain uses TRBV19 and TRBJ2-5, with 15 bases identical to TRBD2. The CDR3 is 17 residues long. V shed 10 bases and J 5 bases; nucleotides not matched to a gene: 14. Germline assignment: CDR1 LNHDA and CDR2 SQIVND (reference sequence). The CDR3 DNA sequence: TGTGCCACCAATACCGGGACTAGCGGGGGGCTGCGTGAGACCCAGTACTTC. Translation: CATNTGTSGGLRETQYF.

V and J are TRBV27 and TRBJ1-5, with 8 bases matching TRBD1. V shed 0 bases and J 7 bases; nucleotides not matched to a gene: 8. Germline V CDR1 and CDR2: MNHEY, SMNVEV (reference sequence). The CDR3 totals 16 residues. CDR3 in DNA: TGTGCCAGCAGTTTATCGGGGCAGGGGGCAGGGCAGCCCCAGCATTTT. Translating it yields CASSLSGQGAGQPQHF.

This chain uses TRBV9 with TRBJ1-2; 9 bases are shared with TRBD1. Germline V gene sequence: CDR1 SGDLS, CDR2 YYNGEE. V trimming: 3 bases; J trimming: 4 bases; junction bases outside the gene matches: 13. The CDR3 length is 17 residues. DNA for the CDR3: TGTGCCAGCAGCGCCCGGGACAGGGATTCTACCCCCTATGGCTACACCTTC. Translation: CASSARDRDSTPYGYTF.

This chain connects TRBV6-1 to TRBJ1-5; D gene unclear. V lost 1 base to trimming and J lost 5 bases, with 12 bases between them. The CDR3 covers 15 residues. Germline CDR1 and CDR2: MNHNS and SASEGT. The DNA of the CDR3 is TGTGCCAGCAGTGAAGGGTTGGCGAGGGATCAGCCCCAGCATTTT. Amino acids: CASSEGLARDQPQHF.

The genes are TRBV10-1 and TRBJ2-5; perhaps TRBD2 as D (6 bases). The CDR3 is 14 amino acids. Looked up from germline, CDR1 is WNHNN and CDR2 is SYGVQD (reference sequence). Trimming took 3 bases from V and 4 from J, leaving 12 bases between them. CDR3 in amino acids: CASSDAGRGETQYF. The CDR3 coding sequence is TGCGCCAGCAGTGATGCGGGACGGGGAGAGACCCAGTACTTC.

In this sample, this clone turned up a few times. The V call is TRBV7-8, the J call TRBJ2-5; D remains ambiguous. The CDR3 consists of 11 residues. V was trimmed by 7 bases and J by 5 bases, leaving 8 bases between them. Germline values: CDR1 SGHVS, CDR2 FQNEAQ. CDR3 coding DNA: TGTGCCAGCATAATAGAGGAGACCCAGTACTTC. Translating it yields CASIIEETQYF.

The chain couples TRBV6-5 to TRBJ2-1; 9 bases match TRBD1. The germline CDR1 and CDR2 sequences are MNHEY and SVGAGI. The J segment lost 4 bases and the V segment lost 6 bases, leaving 7 bases of the junction unmatched. CDR3 length: 15 residues. CDR3 DNA sequence: TGTGCCAGCAGGCGTACAGGGGGCGGGTACAATGAGCAGTTCTTC. Translated, it gives CASRRTGGGYNEQFF.

The chain combines TRBV9 with TRBJ2-1, with D possibly TRBD1 on 6 matching bases. Trimming removed 0 bases from V and 1 base from J, with 20 bases in between. CDR1 is SGDLS and CDR2 is YYNGEE in the germline V gene. This CDR3 contains 19 residues. Written as DNA, the CDR3 is TGTGCCAGCAGCGTAGTAAAGGGGGTAGGGACGCTGTCCTACAATGAGCAGTTCTTC. Protein sequence: CASSVVKGVGTLSYNEQFF.

This chain joins TRBV6-1 and TRBJ2-7, with 10 bases identical to TRBD1. This CDR3 comprises 15 residues. The junction had 5 bases not matched to a gene; V was cut back by 3 bases and J by 3 bases. Germline V lookup: CDR1 MNHNS, CDR2 SASEGT. The CDR3 sequence: CASSDAGQGYYEQYF. The DNA for the CDR3 is TGTGCCAGCAGTGACGCGGGACAGGGGTACTACGAGCAGTACTTC.

The gene calls are TRBV7-2 and TRBJ1-1; 7 nucleotides agree with TRBD1. Germline CDR1 SGHTA, CDR2 FQGNSA. This CDR3 contains 15 residues. J gave up 3 bases and V 5 bases, and 9 bases lay outside the gene matches. CDR3 region: CASSKLTGVDTEAFF. The CDR3 coding sequence is TGTGCCAGCAGCAAACTAACAGGGGTGGACACTGAAGCTTTCTTT.

For the CDR3, the DNA is TGCGCCAGCAGTGGGGTGGCGGGAGTGACCAATGAGCAGTTCTTC. This codes for CASSGVAGVTNEQFF. V and J are TRBV10-1 and TRBJ2-1; 7 nucleotides line up with TRBD2. There are 15 residues in the CDR3. Germline CDR1 is WNHNN and CDR2 is SYGVQD (reference sequence). V was clipped by 4 bases and J by 6 bases; unmatched bases: 9.

The chain combines TRBV30 with TRBJ2-2; TRBD2 agrees at 10 bases. J was trimmed by 3 bases and V by 3 bases; bases with no gene match: 22. Germline-derived CDR1 and CDR2 are GTSNPN and SVGIG (reference sequence). CDR3 size: 21 residues. CDR3 in DNA: TGTGCCTGGAGACCCATTTACGATCGGGGAAGCGGGGGGGCGTACACCGGGGAGCTGTTTTTT. Its protein is CAWRPIYDRGSGGAYTGELFF.

This sequence joins TRBV2 and TRBJ2-3; 11 nucleotides line up with TRBD2. Looked up from germline, CDR1 is SNHLY and CDR2 is FYNNEI. There are 16 residues in the CDR3. V was clipped by 5 bases and J by 3 bases; unmatched bases: 7. CDR3 sequence reads: CASSTRLAGITDTQYF. As DNA, the CDR3 is TGTGCCAGCAGTACTAGACTAGCGGGGATAACAGATACGCAGTATTTT.

This sequence joins TRBV5-1 and TRBJ2-2; D perhaps matches TRBD2 (6 bases). Germline CDR1 SGHRS, CDR2 YFSETQ. The CDR3 totals 15 residues. V lost 0 bases and J 5 bases, leaving 11 bases between the germline ends. DNA for the CDR3: TGCGCCAGCAGCTTGGTGGCGGGGCGGACCGGGGAGCTGTTTTTT. Protein sequence: CASSLVAGRTGELFF.